This TCR beta chain was obtained from a study of radiotherapy plus CTLA-4 blockade in lung cancer. Across the study: Of all patients, approximately 17% responded objectively and 25% to 35% showed disease control.

Turning to this clone: Its antigen is not known.

Sequencing used immunoSEQ multiplex PCR; TCRdb keeps in-frame clones, though not all of them. This sample has 20,000 to 25,000 clones, with around 66% found just once. Study-wide results and caveats: Increased serum interferon-beta after radiation also reportedly predicted response strongly.

Germline values: CDR1 SQVTM, CDR2 ANQGSEA. Trimming cost V 3 bases and J 0 bases, with 2 bases left between them. This CDR3 has 12 amino acids. The origin of this receptor is a human donor with non-small cell lung cancer who had stable disease on radiotherapy plus ipilimumab. The sample was peripheral blood, taken from a patient treated with radiotherapy plus ipilimumab. The chain carries TRBV29-1 and TRBJ2-2; no clear D gene. Written as DNA, the CDR3 is TGCAGCGTTGATCCGAACACCGGGGAGCTGTTTTTT. Amino acid sequence: CSVDPNTGELFF.